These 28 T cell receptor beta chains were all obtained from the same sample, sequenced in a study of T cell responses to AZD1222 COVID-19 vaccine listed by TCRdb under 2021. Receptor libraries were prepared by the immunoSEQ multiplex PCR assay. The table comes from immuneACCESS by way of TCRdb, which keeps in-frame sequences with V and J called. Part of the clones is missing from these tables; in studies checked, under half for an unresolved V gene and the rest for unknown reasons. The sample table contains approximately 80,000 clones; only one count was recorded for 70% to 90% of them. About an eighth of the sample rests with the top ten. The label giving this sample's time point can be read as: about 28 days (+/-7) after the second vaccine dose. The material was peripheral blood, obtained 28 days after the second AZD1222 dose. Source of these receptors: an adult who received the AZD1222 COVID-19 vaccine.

Written as DNA, the CDR3 is TGTGCCACCAGCAGAAAACAGTACAATGAGCAGTTCTTC. Protein product: CATSRKQYNEQFF. The chain has TRBV15 and TRBJ2-1; no clear D. Trimming pared 2 bases from V and 4 bases from J, leaving 6 bases between. The CDR3 runs 13 residues. Per the germline V gene, CDR1 is LNHNV and CDR2 is YYDKDF (reference sequence).

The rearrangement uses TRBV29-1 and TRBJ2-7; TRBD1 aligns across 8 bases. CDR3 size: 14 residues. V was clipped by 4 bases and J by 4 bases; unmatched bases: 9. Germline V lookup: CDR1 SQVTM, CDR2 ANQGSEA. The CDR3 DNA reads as TGCAGCGTTGCCGCCGGGACAGGACCATACGAGCAGTACTTC. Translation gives CSVAAGTGPYEQYF.

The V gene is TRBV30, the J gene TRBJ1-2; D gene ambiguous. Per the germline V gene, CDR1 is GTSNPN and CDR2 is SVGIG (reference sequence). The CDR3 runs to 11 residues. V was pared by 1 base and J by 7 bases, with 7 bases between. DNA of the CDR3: TGTGCCTGGAGTGGTGGGGTTGGCTACACCTTC. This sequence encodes CAWSGGVGYTF.

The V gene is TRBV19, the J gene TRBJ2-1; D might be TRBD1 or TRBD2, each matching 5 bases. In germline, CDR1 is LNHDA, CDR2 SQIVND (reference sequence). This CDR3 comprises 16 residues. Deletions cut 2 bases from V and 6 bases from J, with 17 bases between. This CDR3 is CASSINWGSGGNEQFF. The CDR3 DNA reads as TGTGCCAGTAGTATAAATTGGGGGAGTGGGGGCAATGAGCAGTTCTTC.

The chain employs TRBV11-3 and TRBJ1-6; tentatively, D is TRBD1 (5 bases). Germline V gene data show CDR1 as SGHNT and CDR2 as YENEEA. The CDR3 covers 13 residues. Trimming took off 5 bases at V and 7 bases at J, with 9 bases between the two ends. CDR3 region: CASSARDNSPLHF. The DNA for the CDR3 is TGTGCCAGCAGCGCCCGGGACAATTCACCCCTCCACTTT.

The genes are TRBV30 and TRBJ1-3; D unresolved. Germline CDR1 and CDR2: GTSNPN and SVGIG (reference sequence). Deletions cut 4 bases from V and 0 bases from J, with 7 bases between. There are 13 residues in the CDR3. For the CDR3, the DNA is TGTGCCTGGATTCATTCCTCTGGAAACACCATATATTTT. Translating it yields CAWIHSSGNTIYF.

CDR3: CASSPPRQVPEAFF. CDR3 DNA sequence: TGTGCCAGTAGCCCTCCCCGACAAGTACCTGAAGCTTTCTTT. The chain is built from TRBV19 and TRBJ1-1; D ambiguous. The length of the CDR3 is 14 residues. With 6 bases removed from V and 6 bases from J, the gap between germline ends came to 17 bases. CDR1 and CDR2 (germline): LNHDA, SQIVND (reference sequence).

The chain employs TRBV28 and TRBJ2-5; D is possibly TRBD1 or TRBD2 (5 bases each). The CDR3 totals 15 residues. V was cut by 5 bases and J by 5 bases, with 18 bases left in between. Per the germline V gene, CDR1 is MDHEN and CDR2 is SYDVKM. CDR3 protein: CASSPFAGTGETQYF. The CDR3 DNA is TGTGCCAGCAGTCCTTTCGCCGGGACGGGTGAGACCCAGTACTTC.

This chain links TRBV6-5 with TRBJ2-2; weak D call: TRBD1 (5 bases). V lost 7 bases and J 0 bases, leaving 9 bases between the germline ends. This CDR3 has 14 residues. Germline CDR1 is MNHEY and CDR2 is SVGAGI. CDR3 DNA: TGTGCCAGCAACCTGGGGCCGAACACCGGGGAGCTGTTTTTT. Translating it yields CASNLGPNTGELFF.

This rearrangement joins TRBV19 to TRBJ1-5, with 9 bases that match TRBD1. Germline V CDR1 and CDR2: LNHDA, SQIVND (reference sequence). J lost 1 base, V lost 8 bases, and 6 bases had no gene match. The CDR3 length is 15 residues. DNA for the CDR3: TGTGCCAGTGTCCCCGACAGGGGGAGCAATCAGCCCCAGCATTTT. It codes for CASVPDRGSNQPQHF.

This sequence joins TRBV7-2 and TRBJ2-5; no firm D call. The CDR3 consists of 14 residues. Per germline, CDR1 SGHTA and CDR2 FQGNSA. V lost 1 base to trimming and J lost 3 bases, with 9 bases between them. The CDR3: CASSLVYGEETQYF. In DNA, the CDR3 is TGTGCCAGCAGCTTAGTGTATGGGGAAGAGACCCAGTACTTC.

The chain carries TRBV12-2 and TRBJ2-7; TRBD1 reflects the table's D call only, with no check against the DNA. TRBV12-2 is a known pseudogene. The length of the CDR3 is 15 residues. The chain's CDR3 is CASRRDKTPSYEQYF. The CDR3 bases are TGTGCAAGTCGCCGGGACAAGACGCCCTCCTACGAGCAGTACTTC.

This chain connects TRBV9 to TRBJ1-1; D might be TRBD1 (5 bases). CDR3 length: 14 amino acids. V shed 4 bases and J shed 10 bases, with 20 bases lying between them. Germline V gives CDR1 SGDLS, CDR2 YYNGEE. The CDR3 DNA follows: TGTGCCAGCAGCCCCGGCAGGGCGGACGTGGGAGCTTTCTTT. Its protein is CASSPGRADVGAFF.

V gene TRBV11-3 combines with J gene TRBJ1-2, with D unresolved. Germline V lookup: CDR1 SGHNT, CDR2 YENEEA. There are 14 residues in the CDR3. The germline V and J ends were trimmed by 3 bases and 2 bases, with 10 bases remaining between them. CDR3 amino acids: CASSLGMGNYGYTF. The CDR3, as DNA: TGTGCCAGCAGCTTGGGGATGGGGAACTATGGCTACACCTTC.

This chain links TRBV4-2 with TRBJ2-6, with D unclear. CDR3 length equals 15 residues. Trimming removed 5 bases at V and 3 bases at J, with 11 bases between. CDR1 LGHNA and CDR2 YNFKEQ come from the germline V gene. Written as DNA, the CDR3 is TGTGCCAGCAGCTACAGTCCGGATGGGGCCAACGTCCTGACTTTC. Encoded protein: CASSYSPDGANVLTF.

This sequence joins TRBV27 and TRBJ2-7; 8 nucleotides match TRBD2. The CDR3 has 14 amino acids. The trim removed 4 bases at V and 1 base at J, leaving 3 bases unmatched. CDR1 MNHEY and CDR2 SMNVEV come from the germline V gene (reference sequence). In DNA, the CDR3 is TGTGCCAGCAGTTCAGCGGGAGATTCCTACGAGCAGTACTTC. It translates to CASSSAGDSYEQYF.

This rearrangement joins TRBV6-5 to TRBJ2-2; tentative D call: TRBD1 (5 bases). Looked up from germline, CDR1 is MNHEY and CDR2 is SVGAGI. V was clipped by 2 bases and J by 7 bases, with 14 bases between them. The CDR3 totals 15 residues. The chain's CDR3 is CASSYGDRDVGELFF. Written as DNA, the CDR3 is TGTGCCAGCAGTTACGGAGACAGAGACGTCGGGGAGCTGTTTTTT.

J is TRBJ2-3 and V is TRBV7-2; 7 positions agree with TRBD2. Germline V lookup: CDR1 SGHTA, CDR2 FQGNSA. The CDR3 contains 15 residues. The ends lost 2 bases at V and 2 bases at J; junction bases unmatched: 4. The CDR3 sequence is CASSLSRDYTDTQYF. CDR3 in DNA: TGTGCCAGCAGCTTAAGCCGGGACTACACAGATACGCAGTATTTT.

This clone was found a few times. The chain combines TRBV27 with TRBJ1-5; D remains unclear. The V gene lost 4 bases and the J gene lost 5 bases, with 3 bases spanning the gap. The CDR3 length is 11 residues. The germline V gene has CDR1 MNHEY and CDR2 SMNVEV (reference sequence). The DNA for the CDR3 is TGTGCCAGCAGTTCCGATCAGCCCCAGCATTTT. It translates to CASSSDQPQHF.

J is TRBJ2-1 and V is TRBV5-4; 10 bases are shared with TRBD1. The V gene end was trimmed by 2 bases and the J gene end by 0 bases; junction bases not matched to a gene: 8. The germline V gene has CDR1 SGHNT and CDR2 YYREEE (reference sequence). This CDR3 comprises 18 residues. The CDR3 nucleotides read TGTGCCAGCAGCTTTCGGGTGCGGGACAGGGGCTCCTACAATGAGCAGTTCTTC. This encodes CASSFRVRDRGSYNEQFF.

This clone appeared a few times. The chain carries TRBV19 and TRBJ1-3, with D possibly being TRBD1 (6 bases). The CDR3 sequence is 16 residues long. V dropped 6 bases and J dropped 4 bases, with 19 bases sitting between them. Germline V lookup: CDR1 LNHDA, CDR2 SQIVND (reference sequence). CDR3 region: CASRSRGGLLGNTIYF. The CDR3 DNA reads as TGTGCCAGTAGGAGCAGGGGAGGACTTTTGGGAAACACCATATATTTT.

The CDR3 region has the DNA TGTGCCAGCAGCCAAACAAGGACAGGCGGGGTTAGCACAGATACGCAGTATTTT. It translates to CASSQTRTGGVSTDTQYF. This chain joins TRBV14 and TRBJ2-3; possibly TRBD1 for D (7 bases). Germline V gene data show CDR1 as SGHDN and CDR2 as FVKESK. CDR3 length equals 18 residues. Trimming cost V 2 bases and J 0 bases, with 18 bases left between them.

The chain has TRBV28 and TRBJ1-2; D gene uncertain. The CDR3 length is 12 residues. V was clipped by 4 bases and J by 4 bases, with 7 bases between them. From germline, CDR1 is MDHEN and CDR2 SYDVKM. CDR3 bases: TGTGCCAGCAGTTCGGGCGGCTATGGCTACACCTTC. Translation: CASSSGGYGYTF.

In nucleotides, the CDR3 is TGTGCCAGCAGCTCCCTGTACGAGCAGTACTTC. It yields the protein CASSSLYEQYF. The chain has TRBV7-2 and TRBJ2-7, with D uncertain. Deletions cut 4 bases from V and 4 bases from J, with 5 bases between. Germline V lookup: CDR1 SGHTA, CDR2 FQGNSA. The CDR3 has 11 amino acids.

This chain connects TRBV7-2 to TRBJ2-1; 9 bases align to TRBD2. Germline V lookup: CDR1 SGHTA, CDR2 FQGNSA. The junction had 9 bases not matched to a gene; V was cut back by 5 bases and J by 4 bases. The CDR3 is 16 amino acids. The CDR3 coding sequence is TGTGCCAGCAGCGTTCCTAGCGGGGTTGGGTACAATGAGCAGTTCTTC. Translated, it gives CASSVPSGVGYNEQFF.

CDR3 in DNA: TGTGCCAGCAGTTTATCCCCAAGTGGATCTGGAAACACCATATATTTT. Translated: CASSLSPSGSGNTIYF. The V call is TRBV27, the J call TRBJ1-3; D is unresolved. Looked up from germline, CDR1 is MNHEY and CDR2 is SMNVEV (reference sequence). The CDR3 sequence is 16 residues long. V shed 0 bases and J shed 1 base, with 10 bases lying between them.

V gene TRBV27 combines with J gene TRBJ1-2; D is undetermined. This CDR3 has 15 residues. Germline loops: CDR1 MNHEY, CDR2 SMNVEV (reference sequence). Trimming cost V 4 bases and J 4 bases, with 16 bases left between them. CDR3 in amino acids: CASSSLEDPSYGYTF. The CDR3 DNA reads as TGTGCCAGCAGTTCACTTGAGGATCCTTCCTATGGCTACACCTTC.

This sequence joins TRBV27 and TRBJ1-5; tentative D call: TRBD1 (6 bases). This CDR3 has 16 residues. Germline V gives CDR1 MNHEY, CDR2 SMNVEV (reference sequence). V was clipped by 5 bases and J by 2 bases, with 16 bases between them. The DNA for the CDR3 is TGTGCCAGCAGTAATTTGGCCAACAGGGGCAATCAGCCCCAGCATTTT. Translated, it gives CASSNLANRGNQPQHF.